One and the same sample provided the 11 T cell receptor beta chains below, sequenced in a study of blood T cell repertoires in COVID-19 (dated by TCRdb to about 2020). Libraries were made using the immunoSEQ multiplex PCR assay. TCRdb took this table from immuneACCESS and kept in-frame rearrangements with V and J called. Such tables lack part of the clones; where checked against another copy, unresolved V genes explain under half of the gap, and the rest is unexplained. This sample has fewer than 250,000 clones in its table, and about 85% of those were observed once. The ten largest make up under 0.9% of the sample. Sequenced material: peripheral blood. The receptor source for this set is a man aged 40-49 years with acute or convalescent COVID-19.

Worth noting for this clone: Different DNA sequences within this sample yield the same CDR3. The chain uses TRBV5-6 and TRBJ2-7; D call uncertain. Between the trimmed V and J ends, which lost 0 bases and 4 bases, there was a span of 5 bases. The germline V gene has CDR1 SGHDT and CDR2 YYEEEE. The CDR3 sequence is 12 residues long. This chain's CDR3 is CASSLALYEQYF. DNA for the CDR3: TGTGCCAGCAGCTTGGCCCTTTACGAGCAGTACTTC. Using reference TRBV5-6 and TRBJ2-7 for the parts outside the CDR3, the full variable domain is DAGVTQSPTHLIKTRGQQVTLRCSPKSGHDTVSWYQQALGQGPQFIFQYYEEEERQRGNFPDRFSGHQFPNYSSELNVNALLLGDSALYLCASSLALYEQYFGPGTRLTVT.

This clone showed up just a few times. The chain employs TRBV19 and TRBJ1-3; no definite D call. V was shortened by 2 bases and J by 0 bases, with 8 bases between the two germline ends. There are 15 residues in the CDR3. In germline, CDR1 is LNHDA, CDR2 SQIVND (reference sequence). DNA for the CDR3: TGTGCCAGTAGTATAATGGCATACTCTGGAAACACCATATATTTT. Protein: CASSIMAYSGNTIYF.

The chain employs TRBV28 and TRBJ2-1, with D unclear. Germline lookup yields CDR1 MDHEN and CDR2 SYDVKM. This CDR3 is built from 13 residues. Trimming removed 5 bases from V and 10 bases from J, with 15 bases in between. The DNA for the CDR3 is TGTGCCAGCAGTATTGAACACGGGTCGGAGCAGTTCTTC. The encoded protein is CASSIEHGSEQFF.

The chain links TRBV24-1 to TRBJ1-1; TRBD1 aligns across 11 bases. The germline V gene encodes CDR1 KGHDR and CDR2 SFDVKD. V gave up 7 bases and J gave up 8 bases; unmatched junction bases: 11. The CDR3 runs 15 residues. As DNA, the CDR3 is TGTGCCACCAGCCAGGACAGGGGGCCTAATTGGGAAGCTTTCTTT. Its translation: CATSQDRGPNWEAFF.

This clone occurred a few times. The V call is TRBV7-9, the J call TRBJ2-5, with a weak D call TRBD1 (5 bases). V lost 1 base, J lost 2 bases, and 23 bases lay in between. Germline V gives CDR1 SEHNR, CDR2 FQNEAQ (reference sequence). The CDR3 is made up of 19 amino acids. The CDR3 DNA reads as TGTGCCAGCAGCTTAGTAGCCACAACCCAAACAGGCTCGCAAGAGACCCAGTACTTC. Protein: CASSLVATTQTGSQETQYF.

The chain employs TRBV23-1 and TRBJ2-2; 9 bases match TRBD1. TRBV23-1 is treated as an ORF (open reading frame) with a function not yet certain. This CDR3 is built from 16 residues. V shed 3 bases and J 4 bases; nucleotides not matched to a gene: 6. CDR3 amino acids: CASSQLDRGFTGELFF. The CDR3 DNA follows: TGCGCCAGCAGTCAGTTAGACAGGGGGTTCACCGGGGAGCTGTTTTTT.

This chain connects TRBV27 to TRBJ1-1; TRBD1 matches at 7 bases. CDR1 MNHEY and CDR2 SMNVEV come from the germline V gene (reference sequence). Trimming removed 3 bases from V and 6 bases from J; junction bases left unmatched: 19. The CDR3 spans 18 residues. CDR3 sequence: CASSFLVRGRTGRSEAFF. As DNA, the CDR3 is TGTGCCAGCAGTTTTCTTGTTAGGGGGCGGACGGGTCGGTCTGAAGCTTTCTTT.

This chain connects TRBV27 to TRBJ2-4; 8 positions agree with TRBD1. V lost 6 bases, J lost 6 bases, and 7 bases stayed unmatched. This CDR3 is built from 14 residues. CDR1 and CDR2 (germline): MNHEY, SMNVEV (reference sequence). CDR3 region: CASSGTGRLNIQYF. The CDR3 DNA is TGTGCCAGCAGCGGGACAGGCAGACTAAACATTCAGTACTTC.

The genes are TRBV5-5 and TRBJ2-6; 12 nucleotides agree with TRBD1. Looked up from germline, CDR1 is SGHKS and CDR2 is YYEKEE (reference sequence). V shed 0 bases, J shed 3 bases, and the junction held 4 bases outside the gene matches. The CDR3 is 18 residues long. CDR3: CASSLEGQGAFGANVLTF. The CDR3 DNA is TGTGCCAGCAGCTTGGAGGGACAGGGGGCGTTTGGGGCCAACGTCCTGACTTTC.

The chain employs TRBV5-4 and TRBJ2-2; D gene unclear. This CDR3 region has 14 residues. The germline gives CDR1 SGHNT, CDR2 YYREEE (reference sequence). The ends were cut back, 4 bases at V and 0 bases at J, with 7 bases in the middle. Written as DNA, the CDR3 is TGTGCCAGCAGCGGGCAGGCGAACACCGGGGAGCTGTTTTTT. Encoded protein: CASSGQANTGELFF.

The DNA of the CDR3 is TGTGCCTGGGCCCCAGGGTCGGGGGGGGATACGCAGTATTTT. Its translation: CAWAPGSGGDTQYF. This sequence joins TRBV30 and TRBJ2-3; 8 nucleotides align to TRBD2. Germline CDR1 reads GTSNPN; CDR2 reads SVGIG (reference sequence). Trimming removed 5 bases from V and 6 bases from J; junction bases left unmatched: 10. The CDR3 has 14 amino acids. Combining the CDR3 with reference TRBV30 and TRBJ2-3 gives the whole variable domain SQTIHQWPATLVQPVGSPLSLECTVEGTSNPNLYWYRQAAGRGLQLLFYSVGIGQISSEVPQNLSASRPQDRQFILSSKKLLLSDSGFYLCAWAPGSGGDTQYFGPGTRLTVL.